This TCR beta chain originates from a study of blood T cells in healthy people across ages. For the second PCR, which ran for 7 to 11 cycles, a sample-barcoded 5' primer and a J-beta primer mix were used. Carrying 12 random nucleotides, a template-switch adaptor labeled each individual cDNA molecule. Each CDR3 protein is one row after TCRdb ran MiXCR on the 5' RACE reads. The table includes about 940,000 distinct CDR3 sequences, roughly 43% detected once. The sequencing sample was made of blood. This clonotype was obtained from a man aged 25 to 40 in good health.

CDR3: CASSLFFGPTQGDTDYGYTF. In DNA, the CDR3 is TGTGCCAGCAGCTTATTTTTTGGTCCCACCCAAGGTGACACGGACTATGGCTACACCTTC. The rearrangement uses TRBV7-9 and TRBJ1-2, with D uncertain. Germline loops: CDR1 SEHNR, CDR2 FQNEAQ (reference sequence). This CDR3 has 20 residues. The V end lost 2 bases, the J end lost 3 bases, and 28 bases lay between the germline ends.